This is a list of T cell receptor beta chains from one sample in a study of STAT3 mutations in large granular lymphocyte leukemia. Here immunoSEQ multiplex PCR was the method, and the copy in TCRdb shows in-frame clones only, minus some. The sample yields roughly 40,000 clones, roughly three quarters seen once. Sequenced input: PBMCs. These receptors were collected from a human donor with T large granular lymphocyte leukemia. Some clones in this sample may be carry-over from other donors' samples. Both conserved end residues are trimmed from each CDR3. Each record gives: V gene, clone size, J gene, CDR3 protein. For some rows the clone size is stated as once, few or many, or as a class when expanded; others skip it.

TRBV28,.,TRBJ1-5,ASSLGQLSNQPQH
TRBV29-1,.,TRBJ1-1,SVEGGTGRTTLEAF
TRBV6-1,.,TRBJ1-5,ASTVQGASNQPQH
TRBV14,.,TRBJ1-2,ASSFRGAYGYT
TRBV19,.,TRBJ1-3,ASSMGREGNTIY
TRBV2,.,TRBJ1-1,ASRDRSNTEAF
TRBV27,.,TRBJ1-4,ASRRKGTSEKLF
TRBV10-3,.,TRBJ1-4,AISDPDGGGPNEKLF
TRBV10-1,few,TRBJ1-2,ASSESTAYGYT
TRBV5-6,few,TRBJ1-2,ASSLAGGYT
TRBV7-8,.,TRBJ1-2,ASSPDRVAVNYGYT
TRBV27,few,TRBJ1-1,ASSPGRLNTEAF
TRBV7-6,.,TRBJ1-3,ASSSGSPGNTIY
TRBV10-3,.,TRBJ1-1,ARLSGTENTEAF
TRBV5-1,.,TRBJ2-2,ASSLVRDRVTGELF
TRBV29-1,.,TRBJ1-2,SLRTNYGYT
TRBV28,once,TRBJ2-7,ASQTAYYEQY
TRBV27,.,TRBJ1-5,ASSPRTGKGNQPQH
TRBV5-1,.,TRBJ1-2,ASSSGQEGDGYT
TRBV5-8,.,TRBJ1-5,ASTTGGNQPQH
TRBV11-2,few,TRBJ2-7,ASGEVEGYEQY
TRBV10-3,.,TRBJ1-6,AISEGAYNSPLH
TRBV7-2,.,TRBJ1-6,ASSLWTGQNSPLH
TRBV2,.,TRBJ1-5,ASSDRGGNQPQH